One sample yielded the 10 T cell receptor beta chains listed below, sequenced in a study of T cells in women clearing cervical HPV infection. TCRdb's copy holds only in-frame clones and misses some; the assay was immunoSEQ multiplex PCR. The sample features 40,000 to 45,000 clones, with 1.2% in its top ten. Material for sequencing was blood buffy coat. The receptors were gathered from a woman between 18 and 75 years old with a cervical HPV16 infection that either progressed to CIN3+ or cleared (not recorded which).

CDR3 bases read: TGCAGTTCCCCCCCGAGGGGGACAGATACG. It codes for CSSPPRGTDT. The full CDR3 is CSSPPRGTDTQYF. The V gene is TRBV20-1, the J gene TRBJ2-3; tentatively, D is TRBD1 (6 bases). The CDR3 goes on 3 residues after the read ends, and that part is filled in from the germline J gene. Germline V lookup: CDR1 DFQATT, CDR2 SNEGSKA (reference sequence). CDR3 length: 13 residues. Between the trimmed V and J ends, which lost 8 bases and 3 bases, there was a span of 15 bases.

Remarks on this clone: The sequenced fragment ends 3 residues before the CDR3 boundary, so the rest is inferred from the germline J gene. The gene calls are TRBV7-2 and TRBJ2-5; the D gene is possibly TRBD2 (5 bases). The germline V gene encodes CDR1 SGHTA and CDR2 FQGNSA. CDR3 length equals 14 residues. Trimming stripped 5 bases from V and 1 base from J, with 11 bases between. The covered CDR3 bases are TGTGCCAGCAGCCTCCCGGACTTCCAAGAGACC. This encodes CASSLPDFQET. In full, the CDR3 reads CASSLPDFQETQYF.

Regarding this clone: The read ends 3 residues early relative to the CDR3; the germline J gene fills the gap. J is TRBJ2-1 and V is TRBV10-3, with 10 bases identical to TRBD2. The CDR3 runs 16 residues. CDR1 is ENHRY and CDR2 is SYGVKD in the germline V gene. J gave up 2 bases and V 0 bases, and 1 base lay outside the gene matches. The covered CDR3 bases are TGTGCCATCAGTGAGTCGCTAGCGGGAGCCTACAATGAG. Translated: CAISESLAGAYNE. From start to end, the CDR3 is CAISESLAGAYNEQFF.

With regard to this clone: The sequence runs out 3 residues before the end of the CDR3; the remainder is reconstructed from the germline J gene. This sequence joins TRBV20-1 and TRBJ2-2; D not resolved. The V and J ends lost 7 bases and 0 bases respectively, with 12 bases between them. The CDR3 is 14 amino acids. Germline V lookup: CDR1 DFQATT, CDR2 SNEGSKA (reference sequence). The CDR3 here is CSVAKNTNTGELFF. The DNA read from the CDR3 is TGCAGTGTTGCAAAGAACACGAACACCGGGGAG.

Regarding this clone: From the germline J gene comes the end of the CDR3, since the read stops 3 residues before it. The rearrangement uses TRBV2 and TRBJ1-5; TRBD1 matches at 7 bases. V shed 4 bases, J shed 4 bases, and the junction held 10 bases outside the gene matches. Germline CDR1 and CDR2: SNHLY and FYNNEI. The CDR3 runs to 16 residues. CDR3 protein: CASSGLPGTANQPQHF. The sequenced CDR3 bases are TGTGCCAGCAGTGGCTTACCGGGGACAGCTAATCAGCCC.

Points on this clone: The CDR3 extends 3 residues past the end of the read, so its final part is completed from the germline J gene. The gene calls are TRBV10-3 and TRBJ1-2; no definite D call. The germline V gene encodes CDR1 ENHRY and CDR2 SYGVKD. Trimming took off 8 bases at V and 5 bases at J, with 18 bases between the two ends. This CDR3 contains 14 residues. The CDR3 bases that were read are TGTGCCATCGGGTGGGATCGGGGAGAGTATGGC. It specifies CAIGWDRGEYG. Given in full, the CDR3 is CAIGWDRGEYGYTF.

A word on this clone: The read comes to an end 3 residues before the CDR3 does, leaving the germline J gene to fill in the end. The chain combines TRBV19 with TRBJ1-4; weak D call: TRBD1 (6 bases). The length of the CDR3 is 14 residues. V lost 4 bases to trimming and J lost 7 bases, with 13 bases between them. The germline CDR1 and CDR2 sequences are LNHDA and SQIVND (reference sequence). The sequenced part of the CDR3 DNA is TGTGCCAGTAGTAATCGTGGACAGTTTGAAAAA. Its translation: CASSNRGQFEK. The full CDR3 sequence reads CASSNRGQFEKLFF.

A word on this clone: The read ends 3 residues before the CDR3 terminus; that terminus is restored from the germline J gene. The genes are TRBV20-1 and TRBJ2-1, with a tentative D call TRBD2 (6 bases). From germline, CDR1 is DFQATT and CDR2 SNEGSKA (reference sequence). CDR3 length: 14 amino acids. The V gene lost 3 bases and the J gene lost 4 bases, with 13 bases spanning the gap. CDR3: CSASRRGIYNEQFF. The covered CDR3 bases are TGCAGTGCTAGTAGGAGGGGAATATACAATGAG.

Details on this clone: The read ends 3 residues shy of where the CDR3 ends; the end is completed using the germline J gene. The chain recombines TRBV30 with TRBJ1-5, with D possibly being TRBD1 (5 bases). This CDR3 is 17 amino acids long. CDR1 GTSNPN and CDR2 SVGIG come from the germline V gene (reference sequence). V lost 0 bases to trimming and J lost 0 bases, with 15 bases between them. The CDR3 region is CAWSVRPGRASNQPQHF. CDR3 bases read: TGTGCCTGGAGTGTACGTCCAGGGAGGGCTAGCAATCAGCCC.

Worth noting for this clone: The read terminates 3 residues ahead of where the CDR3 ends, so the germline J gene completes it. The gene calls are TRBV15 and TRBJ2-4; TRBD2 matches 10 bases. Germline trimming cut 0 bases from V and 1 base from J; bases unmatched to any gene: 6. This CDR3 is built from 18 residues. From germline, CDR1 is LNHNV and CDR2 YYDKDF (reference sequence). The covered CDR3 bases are TGTGCCACCAGCAGAGATTCTCCGGGACTAGCGGCCAAAAACATT. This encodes CATSRDSPGLAAKNI. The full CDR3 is CATSRDSPGLAAKNIQYF.